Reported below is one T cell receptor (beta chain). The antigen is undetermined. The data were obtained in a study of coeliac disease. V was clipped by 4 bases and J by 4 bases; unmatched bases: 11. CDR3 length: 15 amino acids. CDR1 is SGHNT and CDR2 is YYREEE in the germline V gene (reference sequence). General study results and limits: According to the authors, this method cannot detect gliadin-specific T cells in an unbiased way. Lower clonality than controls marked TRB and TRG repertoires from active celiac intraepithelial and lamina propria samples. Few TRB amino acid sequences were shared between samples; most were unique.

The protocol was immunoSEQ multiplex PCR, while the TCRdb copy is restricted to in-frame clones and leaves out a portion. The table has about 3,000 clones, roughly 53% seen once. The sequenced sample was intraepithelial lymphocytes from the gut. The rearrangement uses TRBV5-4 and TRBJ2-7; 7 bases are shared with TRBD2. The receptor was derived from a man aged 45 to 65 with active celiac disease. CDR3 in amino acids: CASSDNQRGGYEQYF. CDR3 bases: TGTGCCAGCAGCGATAATCAACGGGGAGGGTACGAGCAGTACTTC. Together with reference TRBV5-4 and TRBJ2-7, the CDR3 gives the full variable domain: ETGVTQSPTHLIKTRGQQVTLRCSSQSGHNTVSWYQQALGQGPQFIFQYYREEENGRGNFPPRFSGLQFPNYSSELNVNALELDDSALYLCASSDNQRGGYEQYFGPGTRLTVT.